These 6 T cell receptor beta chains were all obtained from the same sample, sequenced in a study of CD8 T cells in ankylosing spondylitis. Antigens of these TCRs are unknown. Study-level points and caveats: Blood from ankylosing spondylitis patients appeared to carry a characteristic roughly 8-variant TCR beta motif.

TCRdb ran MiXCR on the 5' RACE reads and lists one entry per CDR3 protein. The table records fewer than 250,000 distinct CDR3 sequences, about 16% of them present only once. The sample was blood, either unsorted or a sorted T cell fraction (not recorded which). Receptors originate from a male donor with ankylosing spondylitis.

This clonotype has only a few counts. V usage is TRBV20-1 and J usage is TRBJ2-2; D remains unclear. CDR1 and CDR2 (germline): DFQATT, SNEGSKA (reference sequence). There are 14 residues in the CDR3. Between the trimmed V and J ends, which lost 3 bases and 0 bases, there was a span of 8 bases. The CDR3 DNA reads TGCAGTGCTAGGGCGACCTCGAACACCGGGGAGCTGTTTTTT. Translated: CSARATSNTGELFF.

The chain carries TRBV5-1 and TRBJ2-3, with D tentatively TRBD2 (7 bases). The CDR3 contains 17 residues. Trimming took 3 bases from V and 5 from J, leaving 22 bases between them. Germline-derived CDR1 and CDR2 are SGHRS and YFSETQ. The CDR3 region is CASSSRGGGFGEDTQYF. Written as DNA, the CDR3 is TGCGCCAGCAGCTCGCGCGGCGGGGGCTTTGGCGAAGATACGCAGTATTTT. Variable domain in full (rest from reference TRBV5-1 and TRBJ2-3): KAGVTQTPRYLIKTRGQQVTLSCSPISGHRSVSWYQQTPGQGLQFLFEYFSETQRNKGNFPGRFSGRQFSNSRSEMNVSTLELGDSALYLCASSSRGGGFGEDTQYFGPGTRLTVL.

The CDR3 DNA reads as TGCGGAAGGGGGGGGGAAGATACGCAGTATTTT. This translates into CGRGGEDTQYF. The chain has TRBV20-1 and TRBJ2-3, with D tentatively TRBD2 (7 bases). The CDR3 has 11 residues. CDR1 and CDR2 from the germline V gene are DFQATT and SNEGSKA (reference sequence).

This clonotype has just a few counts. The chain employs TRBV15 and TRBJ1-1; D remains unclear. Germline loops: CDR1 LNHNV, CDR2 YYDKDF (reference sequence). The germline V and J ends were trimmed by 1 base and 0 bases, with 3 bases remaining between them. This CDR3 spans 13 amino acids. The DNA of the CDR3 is TGTGCCACCAGCAGAGCTTTGAACACTGAAGCTTTCTTT. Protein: CATSRALNTEAFF.

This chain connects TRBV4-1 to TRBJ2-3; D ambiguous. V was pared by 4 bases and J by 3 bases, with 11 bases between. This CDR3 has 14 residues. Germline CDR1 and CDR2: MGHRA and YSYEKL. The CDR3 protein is CASSPIGSTDTQYF. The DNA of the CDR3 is TGCGCCAGCAGCCCTATAGGTAGTACAGATACGCAGTATTTT.

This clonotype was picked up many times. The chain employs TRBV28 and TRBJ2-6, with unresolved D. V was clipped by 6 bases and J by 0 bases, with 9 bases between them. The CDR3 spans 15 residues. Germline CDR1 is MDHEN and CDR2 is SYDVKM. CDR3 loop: CASSPVLSGANVLTF. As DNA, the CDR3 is TGTGCCAGCAGCCCCGTTCTCTCTGGGGCCAACGTCCTGACTTTC.